This T cell receptor (beta chain) was identified in a study of blood T cell repertoires in COVID-19. About the study: Acute-phase and convalescent COVID-19 samples originated in the United States, Italy and Spain. In each case, the material was cDNA or gDNA derived from T cells, B-cell-depleted T cells, or PBMCs.

Authors' methods: Amplification of reference gene primers provided the estimated nucleated cell counts. Libraries were prepared by immunoSEQ multiplex PCR; TCRdb keeps only in-frame clonotypes and omits some of them. The D gene and trimming were derived from the DNA, and the V and J assignments and clone size from that table. The data contain approximately 90,000 clones, around 87% of them seen just once; the ten biggest clones take up 7% to 9%. The germline gives CDR1 SGHRS, CDR2 YFSETQ. Trimming removed 2 bases from V and 0 bases from J, with 11 bases in between. There are 16 residues in the CDR3. V gene TRBV5-1 combines with J gene TRBJ2-2; weak D call: TRBD1 (6 bases). Sequenced input: peripheral blood. The TCR originated in a human donor with acute or convalescent COVID-19. The donor label of this sample is uncertain. The CDR3 protein is CASSFSGTPNTGELFF. Here the CDR3 DNA reads TGCGCCAGCAGCTTTTCCGGGACACCGAACACCGGGGAGCTGTTTTTT.